Detailed here is one T cell receptor beta chain. All enrollees were about 18 to 90 years old and from 20 to 30 US areas. This entry belongs to a study of blood T cell repertoires in COVID-19. As for the study in general: Sources were T cells, B-cell-depleted T cells, or PBMCs; the material itself was cDNA or gDNA.

The CDR3 contains 13 residues. Trimming pared 3 bases from V and 1 base from J, leaving 6 bases between. The V gene's germline CDR1 is MNHEY and CDR2 SMNVEV (reference sequence). In the source study's methods: Reference gene primers were amplified, and this amplification served to estimate nucleated cell counts. TCRdb's table, derived via immunoSEQ multiplex PCR, lists solely in-frame clones and lacks some. V and J calls and clone size follow that table, whereas D and trimming were derived from the DNA. The sample has a few hundred thousand clones, over 80% seen once. Sequenced input: PBMCs or T cells enriched from blood (not recorded which). The chain employs TRBV27 and TRBJ1-2; no reliable D call. This clonotype originated in a human donor in a cohort exposed to, infected with or recovered from COVID-19 (not recorded which). The donor label of this sample is uncertain. This CDR3 is CASSLGSNYGYTF. DNA for the CDR3: TGTGCCAGCAGTTTGGGCAGTAACTATGGCTACACCTTC.